Described below is a single TCR beta chain sequence and its context. It lacks a known antigen. No base quality values were provided; no much bigger clone lies one nucleotide off. These data belong to a study of breast tumors, draining lymph nodes, adjacent tissues (dated by TCRdb to the mid-2010s). Turning to the overall study: In breast cancer patients, the study compared the TCR beta repertoires of tumor, adjacent nontumor tissue and axillary lymph nodes. In human breast cancer, the study set out to evaluate how tumor, surrounding tissue and draining lymph node repertoires relate to one another and whether T cells may move between these sites.

The lymph node samples were taken from the axillary draining lymph nodes of breast cancer patients. Instrument on record: Illumina HiSeq 2000. TCR beta chain libraries were generated by multiplex PCR amplification. The amplified TCR beta chain products were analyzed by high-throughput sequencing. TCRdb's own reprocessing of the public reads used fastp at Q25 and MiXCR and kept productive beta chains. When rows share a CDR3 protein, they turn into one entry using the most common DNA and genes. Present in this sample are approximately 280,000 distinct CDR3 sequences, 30% of which were seen just once. The ten top clones hold about 1% of the sample. Results the study describes overall, beyond this receptor: Tumor and nontumor tissue repertoires were found to be significantly more similar in luminal-like than in basal-like breast cancer. T-cell repertoire diversity in tumors was found to be lower than in lymph nodes but higher than in nontumor tissue, and preferential V and J gene usage was observed. The conclusion that tumor T cells originate in lymph nodes was presented as consistent with a hypothesis rather than as directly demonstrated. A scenario in which most tumor T cells derive from the lymph node and then expand within tumor tissue was judged to be consistent with the data.

Trimming at the junction amounts to 9 bases on V and 15 bases on J, and the germline ends lie 5 bases apart. From cysteine to phenylalanine, the CDR3 is 8 amino acids long. Only CDR3 DNA is held: 24 bases, read in frame from base 1. Via the germline V gene, CDR1 is KGHDR and CDR2 SFDVKD. Sequenced: axillary lymph node tissue. The origin of this receptor is a female donor with breast cancer. Some clones in this sample may be carry-over from other donors' samples. Recombination joined TRBV24-1 with TRBJ2-6, with an unclear D gene assignment. The DNA is TGTGCCACCCTCGGCCTGACTTTC. Its translation is CATLGLTF.